This TCR beta chain stems from a study of T cell repertoires in cytomegalovirus infection. General study findings and limits: HLA-C-restricted CMV clonotypes gave the most frequent clonotype in two of eight donors.

This CDR3 contains 18 residues. CDR1 and CDR2 from the germline V gene are SGHVS and FQNEAQ. Trimming pared 3 bases from V and 6 bases from J, leaving 25 bases between. TCRdb called the reads again in MiXCR, with one record for every CDR3 protein. The table records approximately 590,000 distinct CDR3 sequences, approximately 40% of them present only once. This clonotype showed up just a few times. The antigen is not known. The TCR originated in a human donor in good health (CMV status not recorded). Some clones in this sample may be carry-over from other donors' samples. The sample here was cultured PBMCs, taken from culture after CMV antigen stimulation. The chain links TRBV7-8 to TRBJ2-3; tentative D call: TRBD2 (6 bases). The CDR3, as DNA: TGTGCCAGCAGCTTGGAACTAGCCCTTGGCACTCTTGCCGATACGCAGTATTTT. Protein product: CASSLELALGTLADTQYF.